This T cell receptor beta chain was obtained from a study of blood T cells in healthy people across ages. The authors drew roughly 9.8 milliliters of peripheral blood from each donor. Through a sample-barcoded 5' primer and a J-beta primer mix, a second PCR was run for about 7 to 12 cycles. TCRdb reprocessed the 5' RACE reads with MiXCR, giving one entry per CDR3 protein. The sample lists 550,000 to 800,000 distinct CDR3 sequences, 32% seen once, with 15% in the top ten. This clonotype was seen many times. Germline trimming cut 6 bases from V and 0 bases from J; bases unmatched to any gene: 11. This CDR3 is 17 amino acids long. The germline V gene has CDR1 DFQATT and CDR2 SNEGSKA (reference sequence).

The sequenced sample was blood. The chain joins TRBV20-1 to TRBJ2-3; 11 positions match TRBD2. The source of this sequence is a woman older than 75 in good health. The CDR3 reads CSARGFRLAGSTDTQYF. In nucleotides, the CDR3 is TGCAGTGCGCGGGGGTTCAGACTAGCGGGGAGCACAGATACGCAGTATTTT.